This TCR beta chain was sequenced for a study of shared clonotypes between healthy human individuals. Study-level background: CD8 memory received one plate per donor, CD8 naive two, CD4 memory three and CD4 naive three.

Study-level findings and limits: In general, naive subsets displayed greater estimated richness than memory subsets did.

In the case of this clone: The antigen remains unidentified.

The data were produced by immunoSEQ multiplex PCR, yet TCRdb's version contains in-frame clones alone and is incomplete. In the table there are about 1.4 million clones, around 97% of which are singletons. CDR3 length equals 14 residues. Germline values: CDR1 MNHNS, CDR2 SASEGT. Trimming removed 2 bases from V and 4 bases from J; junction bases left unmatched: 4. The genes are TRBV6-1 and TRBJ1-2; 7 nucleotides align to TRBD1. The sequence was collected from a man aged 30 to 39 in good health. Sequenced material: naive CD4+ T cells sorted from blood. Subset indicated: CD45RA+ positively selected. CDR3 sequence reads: CASSEMGQPYGYTF. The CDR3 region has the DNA TGTGCCAGCAGTGAAATGGGACAGCCCTATGGCTACACCTTC.